One sample yielded the 4 T cell receptor beta chains listed below, sequenced in a study of blood T cell repertoires in COVID-19. TCRdb's table, derived via immunoSEQ multiplex PCR, lists solely in-frame clones and lacks some. This table has 65,000 to 75,000 clones, approximately 87% appearing once. Sequenced: peripheral blood. Receptors originate from a man aged 45-65 years with active COVID-19.

This sequence joins TRBV18 and TRBJ2-1; 9 nucleotides match TRBD2. J gave up 8 bases and V 3 bases, and 2 bases lay outside the gene matches. This CDR3 region has 13 residues. Germline V gene sequence: CDR1 KGHSH, CDR2 LQKENI. The CDR3 loop is CASSPGLADEQFF. The CDR3 region has the DNA TGTGCCAGCTCACCGGGACTAGCCGATGAGCAGTTCTTC.

The gene calls are TRBV24-1 and TRBJ2-1; 7 bases line up with TRBD2. V shed 4 bases, J shed 10 bases, and the junction held 0 bases outside the gene matches. CDR1 and CDR2 (germline): KGHDR, SFDVKD. There are 11 residues in the CDR3. CDR3 sequence: CATSERGEQFF. The CDR3, as DNA: TGTGCCACCAGTGAGCGGGGGGAGCAGTTCTTC.

CDR3 loop: CASSTQGARTEAFF. The CDR3 coding sequence is TGTGCCAGCAGCACACAGGGGGCGAGGACTGAAGCTTTCTTT. The chain combines TRBV7-2 with TRBJ1-1, with 9 bases fitting TRBD1. The CDR3 is 14 residues long. The ends lost 5 bases at V and 5 bases at J; junction bases unmatched: 6. The germline V gene encodes CDR1 SGHTA and CDR2 FQGNSA.

In its sample, this clone was seen a few times. The DNA for the CDR3 is TGTGCCAGCAGCTTAGCTGACAGGGGACCGACCTACGAGCAGTACTTC. Amino acid sequence: CASSLADRGPTYEQYF. The chain uses TRBV11-3 and TRBJ2-7; 8 bases align to TRBD1. V was clipped by 1 base and J by 2 bases; unmatched bases: 7. There are 16 residues in the CDR3. In germline, CDR1 is SGHNT, CDR2 YENEEA.